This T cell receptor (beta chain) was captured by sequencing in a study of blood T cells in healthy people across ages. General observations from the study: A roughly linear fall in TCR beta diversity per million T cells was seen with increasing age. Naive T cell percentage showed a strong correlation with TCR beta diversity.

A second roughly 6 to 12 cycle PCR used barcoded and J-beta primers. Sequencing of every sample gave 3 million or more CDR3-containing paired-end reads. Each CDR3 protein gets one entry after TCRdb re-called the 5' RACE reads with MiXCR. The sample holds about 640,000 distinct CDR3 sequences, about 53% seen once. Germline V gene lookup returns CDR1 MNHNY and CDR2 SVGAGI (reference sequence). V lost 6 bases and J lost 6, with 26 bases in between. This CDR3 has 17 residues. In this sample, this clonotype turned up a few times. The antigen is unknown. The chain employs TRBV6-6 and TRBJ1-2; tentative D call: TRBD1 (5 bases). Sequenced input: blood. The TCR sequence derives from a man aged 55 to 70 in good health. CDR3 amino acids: CASSHLRGSGLTHGYTF. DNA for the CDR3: TGTGCCAGCAGCCACCTAAGGGGATCAGGCTTAACCCATGGCTACACCTTC.